This passage covers 23 T cell receptor beta chains from one sample sequenced in a study of cytomegalovirus exposure and HLA in healthy donors. 60 Vbeta and 13 Jbeta primers were used in PCR. Assay used: immunoSEQ multiplex PCR; TCRdb lists only in-frame clones, some missing. The sample carries 200,000 or so clones, under 70% recorded once. Sequencing used PBMCs. Receptors originate from a middle-aged man in good health and CMV-seropositive.

V and J are TRBV6-6 and TRBJ2-5; 7 nucleotides align to TRBD1. V lost 2 bases to trimming and J lost 5 bases; unmatched junction nucleotides: 5. The CDR3 has 14 amino acids. Looked up from germline, CDR1 is MNHNY and CDR2 is SVGAGI (reference sequence). Here the CDR3 DNA reads TGTGCCAGCAGTTACCTCGACAGGGCGGAGACCCAGTACTTC. As protein: CASSYLDRAETQYF.

The CDR3 here is CASSLGGDGYTF. CDR3 in DNA: TGCGCCAGCAGCTTGGGGGGGGATGGCTACACCTTC. This chain joins TRBV5-1 and TRBJ1-2; perhaps TRBD1 as D (5 bases). The V end was cut by 0 bases, the J end by 6 bases, with 6 bases between. This CDR3 region has 12 residues. The germline gives CDR1 SGHRS, CDR2 YFSETQ.

Ten or more counts support this clone. The J gene is TRBJ2-5, the V gene TRBV4-1, with D possibly being TRBD2 (5 bases). The germline gives CDR1 MGHRA, CDR2 YSYEKL. The CDR3 runs 17 residues. V was clipped by 3 bases and J by 4 bases, with 21 bases between them. CDR3 in amino acids: CASSQTGLGSVGETQYF. CDR3 sequence (DNA): TGCGCCAGCAGCCAGACCGGACTGGGGAGTGTCGGAGAGACCCAGTACTTC.

V and J are TRBV2 and TRBJ1-6; no definite D call. V lost 1 base and J lost 7, with 8 bases in between. The CDR3 is 14 amino acids. CDR1 and CDR2 (germline): SNHLY, FYNNEI. CDR3 nucleotide sequence: TGTGCCAGCAGTGAAGGCGAGTCAAATTCACCCCTCCACTTT. As protein: CASSEGESNSPLHF.

The chain links TRBV4-1 to TRBJ1-2; TRBD1 aligns across 7 bases. Per germline, CDR1 MGHRA and CDR2 YSYEKL. Trimming took 8 bases from V and 1 from J; bases not matched to a gene: 10. This CDR3 has 15 residues. CDR3 residues: CASSSLTGLNYGYTF. The CDR3 nucleotides are TGCGCCAGCTCCTCCTTGACAGGGCTTAACTATGGCTACACCTTC.

This clone was seen only once. The gene calls are TRBV11-2 and TRBJ2-2; TRBD2 matches at 10 bases. With 2 bases clipped from V and 6 bases from J, the junction kept 9 bases outside the gene matches. The germline V gene encodes CDR1 SGHAT and CDR2 FQNNGV. The CDR3 contains 17 residues. The DNA of the CDR3 is TGTGCCAGCAGCTTAACTAGCGGGGCGGACCTACCCGGGGAGCTGTTTTTT. It is translated as CASSLTSGADLPGELFF.

This clone was picked up a small number of times. The rearrangement uses TRBV6-5 and TRBJ2-5; 8 bases are shared with TRBD1. Germline V gives CDR1 MNHEY, CDR2 SVGAGI. The CDR3 is 13 residues long. After removal of 8 bases from V and 2 bases from J, the junction contained 4 bases not matched to a gene. The CDR3 DNA follows: TGTGCCAGCTTGGACAGGGCTCAAGAGACCCAGTACTTC. The encoded protein is CASLDRAQETQYF.

The chain recombines TRBV27 with TRBJ2-2; 10 positions agree with TRBD2. This CDR3 contains 16 residues. V was pared by 5 bases and J by 5 bases, with 8 bases of the junction left unmatched. Germline lookup yields CDR1 MNHEY and CDR2 SMNVEV (reference sequence). The CDR3 nucleotides are TGTGCCAGCAGTACAGCGGGGGGGGCTTTTACCGGGGAGCTGTTTTTT. Translated, it gives CASSTAGGAFTGELFF.

This clone was detected only a few times. CDR3: CASGLGLNQPQHF. For the CDR3, the DNA is TGTGCTAGTGGTTTGGGACTCAATCAGCCCCAGCATTTT. V is TRBV12-5 and J is TRBJ1-5, with no clear D. Trimming pared 1 base from V and 3 bases from J, leaving 4 bases between. This CDR3 is 13 amino acids long. Germline V gene sequence: CDR1 LGHNT, CDR2 FRNRAP.

This clone was seen more than once but under ten times. V usage is TRBV11-2 and J usage is TRBJ2-2; D may be TRBD2 (5 bases). The ends were cut back, 5 bases at V and 6 bases at J, with 13 bases in the middle. The length of the CDR3 is 14 residues. Germline V gene data show CDR1 as SGHAT and CDR2 as FQNNGV. This CDR3 reads CASSPTRGPGELFF. CDR3 nucleotide sequence: TGTGCCAGCAGCCCTACTAGAGGCCCCGGGGAGCTGTTTTTT.

The gene calls are TRBV5-5 and TRBJ2-3, with D possibly matching TRBD2 (6 bases). CDR1 is SGHKS and CDR2 is YYEKEE in the germline V gene (reference sequence). V gave up 0 bases and J gave up 0 bases, with 17 bases separating them. CDR3 size: 18 residues. CDR3 residues: CASSLGREKQTSTDTQYF. The CDR3 coding sequence is TGTGCCAGCAGCTTGGGGCGGGAAAAGCAAACTAGCACAGATACGCAGTATTTT. The variable domain in full, with the rest retrieved from reference TRBV5-5 and TRBJ2-3, is DAGVTQSPTHLIKTRGQQVTLRCSPISGHKSVSWYQQVLGQGPQFIFQYYEKEERGRGNFPDRFSARQFPNYSSELNVNALLLGDSALYLCASSLGREKQTSTDTQYFGPGTRLTVL.

This rearrangement joins TRBV15 to TRBJ2-3; no definite D call. The CDR3 sequence is 17 residues long. Trimming cost V 5 bases and J 2 bases, with 20 bases left between them. Germline V gene data show CDR1 as LNHNV and CDR2 as YYDKDF (reference sequence). In nucleotides, the CDR3 is TGTGCCACCAGCTCCCCCCGAGACACCCCCTACACAGATACGCAGTATTTT. Translating gives CATSSPRDTPYTDTQYF.

The rearrangement links TRBV5-4 to TRBJ2-5, with D possibly TRBD1 on 6 matching bases. The CDR3 sequence is 15 residues long. V dropped 4 bases and J dropped 5 bases, with 18 bases sitting between them. Germline V gives CDR1 SGHNT, CDR2 YYREEE (reference sequence). CDR3 sequence (DNA): TGTGCCAGCAGCCCGGACAGTCCCTCCGGGGAGACCCAGTACTTC. This translates into CASSPDSPSGETQYF. Together with reference TRBV5-4 and TRBJ2-5, the CDR3 gives the full variable domain: ETGVTQSPTHLIKTRGQQVTLRCSSQSGHNTVSWYQQALGQGPQFIFQYYREEENGRGNFPPRFSGLQFPNYSSELNVNALELDDSALYLCASSPDSPSGETQYFGPGTRLLVL.

This sequence joins TRBV4-2 and TRBJ2-3; 8 positions match TRBD2. V lost 1 base and J lost 3; bases outside the gene matches: 3. This CDR3 spans 15 amino acids. The germline CDR1 and CDR2 sequences are LGHNA and YNFKEQ. DNA of the CDR3: TGTGCCAGCAGCCAAGCGCGGGGGGCGACAGATACGCAGTATTTT. It translates to CASSQARGATDTQYF.

This clone was detected once. This chain uses TRBV10-3 with TRBJ2-7; 10 bases fit TRBD1. Germline trimming cut 6 bases from V and 3 bases from J; bases unmatched to any gene: 8. The CDR3 extends over 15 amino acids. Germline CDR1 and CDR2: ENHRY and SYGVKD. CDR3 loop: CAISDWTGGDYEQYF. Written as DNA, the CDR3 is TGTGCCATCAGCGATTGGACAGGGGGGGACTACGAGCAGTACTTC.

Note on this clone: Relative to the germline gene, one junction end is altered; a read error may explain this. This sample also contains other DNA sequences that code for the same CDR3. The J gene is TRBJ1-6, the V gene TRBV6-1; the D is unclear. CDR3 length: 15 amino acids. Germline assignment: CDR1 MNHNS and CDR2 SASEGT. The CDR3 region is CASSEDWEGNSPLHF. CDR3 nucleotides: TGTGCCAGCAGTGAAGATTGGGAGGGTAATTCACCCCTCCACTTC.

This clone was found a few times. This chain uses TRBV5-6 with TRBJ2-7, with 12 nucleotides matching TRBD1. The ends lost 4 bases at V and 9 bases at J; junction bases unmatched: 8. Germline V gene sequence: CDR1 SGHDT, CDR2 YYEEEE. There are 14 residues in the CDR3. CDR3 sequence (DNA): TGTGCCAGCAGCCCCGGGACAGGGGGCTTTGTGCAGTACTTC. It is translated as CASSPGTGGFVQYF.

The V call is TRBV10-3, the J call TRBJ2-2; D perhaps matches TRBD1 (5 bases). Trimming removed 5 bases at V and 4 bases at J, with 5 bases between. The CDR3 sequence is 12 residues long. Per the germline V gene, CDR1 is ENHRY and CDR2 is SYGVKD. CDR3 sequence reads: CAISQGTGELFF. The CDR3 DNA follows: TGTGCCATCAGTCAGGGCACCGGGGAGCTGTTTTTT.

This clone appeared a single time. The chain employs TRBV5-4 and TRBJ1-3, with D hard to call. Germline CDR1 and CDR2: SGHNT and YYREEE (reference sequence). The V end was cut by 6 bases, the J end by 0 bases, with 25 bases between. This CDR3 comprises 19 residues. The CDR3 spells CASTLAPRFLSSSGNTIYF. In nucleotides, the CDR3 is TGTGCCAGCACCCTTGCCCCCAGGTTCCTCTCAAGCTCTGGAAACACCATATATTTT.

The chain couples TRBV7-2 to TRBJ2-4; TRBD2 matches 8 bases. Germline trimming cut 0 bases from V and 6 bases from J; bases unmatched to any gene: 10. In germline, CDR1 is SGHTA, CDR2 FQGNSA. The CDR3 runs 17 residues. CDR3 nucleotide sequence: TGTGCCAGCAGCTTAGCGTCGGGGACGGGGGGGGTAAACATTCAGTACTTC. Its translation: CASSLASGTGGVNIQYF.

The chain is built from TRBV9 and TRBJ1-2; possibly TRBD1 for D (6 bases). The V and J ends lost 0 bases and 0 bases respectively, with 12 bases between them. CDR3 length equals 16 residues. Germline values: CDR1 SGDLS, CDR2 YYNGEE. The CDR3 here is CASSVASGQTNYGYTF. The DNA for the CDR3 is TGTGCCAGCAGCGTAGCTTCCGGACAGACTAACTATGGCTACACCTTC.

The chain employs TRBV19 and TRBJ2-1; TRBD1 is a possible D gene (6 bases). This CDR3 has 17 amino acids. Between the trimmed V and J ends, which lost 5 bases and 0 bases, there was a span of 17 bases. In germline, CDR1 is LNHDA, CDR2 SQIVND (reference sequence). This chain's CDR3 is CASSLAHYRDSYNEQFF. The DNA for the CDR3 is TGTGCCAGTAGTCTGGCCCATTACAGGGACTCCTACAATGAGCAGTTCTTC.

This clone was picked up a small number of times. This chain links TRBV7-9 with TRBJ2-2; the D gene is possibly TRBD1 (6 bases). The ends were cut back, 7 bases at V and 6 bases at J, with 15 bases in the middle. Per germline, CDR1 SEHNR and CDR2 FQNEAQ (reference sequence). The CDR3 spans 14 residues. The CDR3 is CASKGQGYAGELFF. CDR3 bases: TGTGCCAGCAAGGGGCAGGGGTACGCCGGGGAGCTGTTTTTT.